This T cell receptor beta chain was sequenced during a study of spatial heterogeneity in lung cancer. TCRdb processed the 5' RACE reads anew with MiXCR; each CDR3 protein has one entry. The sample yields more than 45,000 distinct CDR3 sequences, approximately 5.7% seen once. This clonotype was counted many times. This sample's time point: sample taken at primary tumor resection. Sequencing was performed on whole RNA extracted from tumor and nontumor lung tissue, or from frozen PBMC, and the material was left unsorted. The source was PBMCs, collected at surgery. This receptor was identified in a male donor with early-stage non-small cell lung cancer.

This chain's CDR3 is CASSEGNLRTDTQYF. CDR3 coding DNA: TGCGCCAGCAGCGAGGGAAACCTACGCACAGATACGCAGTATTTT. V and J are TRBV5-1 and TRBJ2-3; maybe TRBD2 (5 bases). CDR3 size: 15 residues. Germline V gene lookup returns CDR1 SGHRS and CDR2 YFSETQ. Trimming removed 4 bases at V and 1 base at J, with 13 bases between.